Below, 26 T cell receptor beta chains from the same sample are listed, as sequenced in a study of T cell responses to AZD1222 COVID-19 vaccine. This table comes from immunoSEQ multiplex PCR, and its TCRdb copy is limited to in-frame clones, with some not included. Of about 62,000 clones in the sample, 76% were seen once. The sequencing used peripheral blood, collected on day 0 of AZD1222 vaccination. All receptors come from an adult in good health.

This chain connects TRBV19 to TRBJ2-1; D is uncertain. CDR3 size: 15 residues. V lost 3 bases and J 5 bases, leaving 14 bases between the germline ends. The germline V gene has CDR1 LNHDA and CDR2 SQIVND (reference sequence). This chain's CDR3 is CASSIGGWQNNEQFF. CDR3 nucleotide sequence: TGTGCCAGTAGTATCGGTGGTTGGCAGAACAATGAGCAGTTCTTC.

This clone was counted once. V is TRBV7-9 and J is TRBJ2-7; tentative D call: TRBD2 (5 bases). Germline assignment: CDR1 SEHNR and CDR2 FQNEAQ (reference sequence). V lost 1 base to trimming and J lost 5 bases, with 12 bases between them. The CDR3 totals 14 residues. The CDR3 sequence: CASSLVPGKDEQYF. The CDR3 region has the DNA TGTGCCAGCAGCTTAGTACCGGGGAAGGACGAGCAGTACTTC.

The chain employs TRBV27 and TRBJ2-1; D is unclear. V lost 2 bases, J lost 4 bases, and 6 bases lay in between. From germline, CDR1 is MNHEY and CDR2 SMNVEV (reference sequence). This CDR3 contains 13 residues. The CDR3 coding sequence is TGTGCCAGCAGTTTAGGGTGGTACAATGAGCAGTTCTTC. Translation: CASSLGWYNEQFF.

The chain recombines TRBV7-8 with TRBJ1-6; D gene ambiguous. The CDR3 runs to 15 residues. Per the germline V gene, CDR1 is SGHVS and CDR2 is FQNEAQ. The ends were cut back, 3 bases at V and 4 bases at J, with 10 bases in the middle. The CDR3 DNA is TGTGCCAGCAGCTTCCCCCCGGGATATAATTCACCCCTCCACTTT. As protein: CASSFPPGYNSPLHF. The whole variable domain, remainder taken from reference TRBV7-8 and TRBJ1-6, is GAGVSQSPRYKVAKRGQDVALRCDPISGHVSLFWYQQALGQGPEFLTYFQNEAQLDKSGLPSDRFFAERPEGSVSTLKIQRTQQEDSAVYLCASSFPPGYNSPLHFGNGTRLTVT.

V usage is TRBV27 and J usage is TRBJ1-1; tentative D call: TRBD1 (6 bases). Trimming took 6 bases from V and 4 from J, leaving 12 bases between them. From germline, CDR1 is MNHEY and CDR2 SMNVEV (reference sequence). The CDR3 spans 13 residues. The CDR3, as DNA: TGTGCCAGCAGCCTTACAGGGAGCACTGAAGCTTTCTTT. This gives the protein CASSLTGSTEAFF.

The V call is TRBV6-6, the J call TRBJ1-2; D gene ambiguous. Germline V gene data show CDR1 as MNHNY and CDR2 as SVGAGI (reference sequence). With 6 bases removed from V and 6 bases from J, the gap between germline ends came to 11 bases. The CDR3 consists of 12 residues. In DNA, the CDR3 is TGTGCCAGCAGCGAAGGGCGGGATGGCTACACCTTC. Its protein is CASSEGRDGYTF.

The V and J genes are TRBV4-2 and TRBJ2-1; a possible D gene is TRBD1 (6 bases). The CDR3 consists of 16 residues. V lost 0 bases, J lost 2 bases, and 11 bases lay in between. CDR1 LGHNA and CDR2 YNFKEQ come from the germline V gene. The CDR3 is CASSQDAGVTYNEQFF. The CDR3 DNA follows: TGTGCCAGCAGCCAAGATGCAGGGGTAACCTACAATGAGCAGTTCTTC.

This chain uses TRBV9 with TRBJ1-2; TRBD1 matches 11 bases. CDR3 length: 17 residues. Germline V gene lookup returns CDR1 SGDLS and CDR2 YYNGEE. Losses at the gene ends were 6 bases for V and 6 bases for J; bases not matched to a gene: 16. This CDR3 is CASTFTGTGGEYDGYTF. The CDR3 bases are TGTGCCAGCACCTTCACCGGGACAGGGGGGGAATACGATGGCTACACCTTC.

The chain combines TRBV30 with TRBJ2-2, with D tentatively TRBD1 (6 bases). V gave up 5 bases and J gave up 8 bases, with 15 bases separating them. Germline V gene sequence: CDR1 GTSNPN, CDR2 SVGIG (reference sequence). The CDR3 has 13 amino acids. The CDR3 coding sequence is TGTGCCTGGGCCACACAGGGTTTGGGGGAGCTGTTTTTT. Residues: CAWATQGLGELFF.

The CDR3 protein is CASRSELGYEQYF. The CDR3, as DNA: TGTGCCAGTAGGTCGGAACTGGGCTACGAGCAGTACTTC. V is TRBV19 and J is TRBJ2-7; D not resolved. Germline CDR1 is LNHDA and CDR2 is SQIVND (reference sequence). CDR3 size: 13 residues. The V and J ends lost 6 bases and 3 bases respectively, with 12 bases between them.

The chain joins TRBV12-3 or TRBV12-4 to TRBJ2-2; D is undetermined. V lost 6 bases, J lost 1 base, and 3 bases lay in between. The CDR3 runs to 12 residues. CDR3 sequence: CASRLNTGELFF. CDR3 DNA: TGTGCCAGCAGGCTGAACACCGGGGAGCTGTTTTTT.

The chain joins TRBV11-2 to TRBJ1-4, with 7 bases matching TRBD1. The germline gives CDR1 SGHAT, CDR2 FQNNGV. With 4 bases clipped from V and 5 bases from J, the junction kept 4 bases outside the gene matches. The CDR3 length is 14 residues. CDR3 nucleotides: TGTGCCAGCAGCTACAGGGGAAGAAATGAAAAACTGTTTTTT. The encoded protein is CASSYRGRNEKLFF.

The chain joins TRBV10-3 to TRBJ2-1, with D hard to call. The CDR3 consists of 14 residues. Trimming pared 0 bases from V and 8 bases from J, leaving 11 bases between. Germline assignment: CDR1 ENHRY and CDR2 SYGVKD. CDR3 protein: CAISESEGGDEQFF. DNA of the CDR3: TGTGCCATCAGTGAGTCGGAAGGCGGCGATGAGCAGTTCTTC.

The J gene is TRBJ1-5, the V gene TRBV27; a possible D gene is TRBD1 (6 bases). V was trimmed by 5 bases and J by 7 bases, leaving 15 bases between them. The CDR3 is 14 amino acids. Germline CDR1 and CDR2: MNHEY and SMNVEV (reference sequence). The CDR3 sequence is CASSPRGAEQPQHF. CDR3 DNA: TGTGCCAGCAGTCCCCGGGGGGCCGAGCAGCCCCAGCATTTT.

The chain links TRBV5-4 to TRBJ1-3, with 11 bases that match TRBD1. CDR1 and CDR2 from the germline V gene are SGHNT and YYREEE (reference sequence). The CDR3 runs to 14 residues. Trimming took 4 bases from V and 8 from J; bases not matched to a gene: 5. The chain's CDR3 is CASSPGQGADTIYF. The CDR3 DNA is TGTGCCAGCAGCCCCGGACAGGGGGCCGACACCATATATTTT.

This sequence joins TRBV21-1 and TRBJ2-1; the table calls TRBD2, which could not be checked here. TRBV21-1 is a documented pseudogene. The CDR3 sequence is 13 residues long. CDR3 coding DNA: TGTGCCAGCAGCAAAGTAGCATCGAATGAGCAGTTCTTC. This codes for CASSKVASNEQFF.

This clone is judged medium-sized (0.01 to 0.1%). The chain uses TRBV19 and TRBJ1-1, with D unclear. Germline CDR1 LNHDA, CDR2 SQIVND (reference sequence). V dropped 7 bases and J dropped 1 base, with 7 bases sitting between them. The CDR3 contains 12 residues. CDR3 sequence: CASIAENTEAFF. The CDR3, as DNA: TGTGCCAGTATTGCAGAGAACACTGAAGCTTTCTTT.

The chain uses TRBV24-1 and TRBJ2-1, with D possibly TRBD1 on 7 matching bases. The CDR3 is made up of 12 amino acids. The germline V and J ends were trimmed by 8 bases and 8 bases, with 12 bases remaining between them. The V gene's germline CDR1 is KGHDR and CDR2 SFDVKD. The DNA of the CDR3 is TGTGCCACCAACGGCAGGGGGGATGAGCAGTTCTTC. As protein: CATNGRGDEQFF.

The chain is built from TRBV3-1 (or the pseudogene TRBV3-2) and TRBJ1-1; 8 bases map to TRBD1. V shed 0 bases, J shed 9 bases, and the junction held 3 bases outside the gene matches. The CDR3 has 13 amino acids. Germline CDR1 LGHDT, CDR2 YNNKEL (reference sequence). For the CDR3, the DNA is TGTGCCAGCAGCCAAGAGGACAGGGACAAAGCTTTCTTT. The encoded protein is CASSQEDRDKAFF.

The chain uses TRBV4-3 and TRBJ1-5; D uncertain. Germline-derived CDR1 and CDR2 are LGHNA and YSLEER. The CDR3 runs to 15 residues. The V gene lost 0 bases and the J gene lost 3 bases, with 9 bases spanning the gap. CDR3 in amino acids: CASSQDMGVNQPQHF. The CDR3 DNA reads TGCGCCAGCAGCCAAGATATGGGAGTCAATCAGCCCCAGCATTTT.

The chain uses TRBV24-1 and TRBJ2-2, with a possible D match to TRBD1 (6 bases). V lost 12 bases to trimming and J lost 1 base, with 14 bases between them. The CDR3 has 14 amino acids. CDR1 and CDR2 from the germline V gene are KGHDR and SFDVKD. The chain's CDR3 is CASNPGQNTGELFF. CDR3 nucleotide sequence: TGTGCCTCAAACCCGGGACAGAACACCGGGGAGCTGTTTTTT.

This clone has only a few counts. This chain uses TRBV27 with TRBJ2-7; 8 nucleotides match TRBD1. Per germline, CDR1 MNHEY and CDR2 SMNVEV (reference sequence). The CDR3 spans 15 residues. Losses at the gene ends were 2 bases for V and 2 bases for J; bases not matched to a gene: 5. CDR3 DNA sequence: TGTGCCAGCAGTTTAATGTGGACAGGGCCCTACGAGCAGTACTTC. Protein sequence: CASSLMWTGPYEQYF.

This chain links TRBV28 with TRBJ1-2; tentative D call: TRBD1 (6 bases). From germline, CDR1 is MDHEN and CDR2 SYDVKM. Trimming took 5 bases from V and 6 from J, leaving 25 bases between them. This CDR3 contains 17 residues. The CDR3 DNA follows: TGTGCCAGCAGTGGGGGCGGGGCACCTGGGTTGATCAATGGCTACACCTTC. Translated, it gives CASSGGGAPGLINGYTF.

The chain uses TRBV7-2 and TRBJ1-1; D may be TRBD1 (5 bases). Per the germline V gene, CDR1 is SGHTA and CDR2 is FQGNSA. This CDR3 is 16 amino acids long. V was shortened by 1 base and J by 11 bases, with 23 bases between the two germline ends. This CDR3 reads CASSLVGEEGLFGAFF. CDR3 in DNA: TGTGCCAGCAGCTTAGTAGGGGAAGAGGGCCTTTTTGGGGCTTTCTTT.

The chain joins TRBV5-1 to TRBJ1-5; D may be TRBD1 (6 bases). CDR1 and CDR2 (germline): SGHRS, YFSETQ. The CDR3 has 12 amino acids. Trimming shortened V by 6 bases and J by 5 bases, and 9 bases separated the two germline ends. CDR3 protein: CASIQGYQPQHF. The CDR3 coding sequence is TGCGCCAGCATACAGGGATATCAGCCCCAGCATTTT.

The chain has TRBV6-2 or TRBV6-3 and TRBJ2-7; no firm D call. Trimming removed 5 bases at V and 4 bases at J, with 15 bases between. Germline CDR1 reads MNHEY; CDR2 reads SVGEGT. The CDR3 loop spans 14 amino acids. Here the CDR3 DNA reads TGTGCCAGCAGTCCCTCGGTCATGGGTTACGAGCAGTACTTC. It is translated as CASSPSVMGYEQYF.